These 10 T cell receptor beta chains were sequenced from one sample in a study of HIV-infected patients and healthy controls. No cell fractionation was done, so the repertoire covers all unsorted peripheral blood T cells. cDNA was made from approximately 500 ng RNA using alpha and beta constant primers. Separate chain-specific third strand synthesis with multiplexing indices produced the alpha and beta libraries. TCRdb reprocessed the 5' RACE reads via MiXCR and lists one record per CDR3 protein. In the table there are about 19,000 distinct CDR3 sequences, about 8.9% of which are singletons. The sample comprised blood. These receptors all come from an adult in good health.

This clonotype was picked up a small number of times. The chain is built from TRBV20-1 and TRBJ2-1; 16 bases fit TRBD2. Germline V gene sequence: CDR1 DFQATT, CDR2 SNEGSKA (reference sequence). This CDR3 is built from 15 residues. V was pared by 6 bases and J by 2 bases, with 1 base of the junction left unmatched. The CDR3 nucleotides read TGCAGTGCCGGGACTAGCGGGAGGGCCTACAATGAGCAGTTCTTC. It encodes CSAGTSGRAYNEQFF.

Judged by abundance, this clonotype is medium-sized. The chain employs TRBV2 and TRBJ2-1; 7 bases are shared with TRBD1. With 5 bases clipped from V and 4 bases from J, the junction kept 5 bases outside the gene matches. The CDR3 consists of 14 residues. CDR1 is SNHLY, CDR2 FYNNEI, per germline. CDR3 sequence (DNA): TGTGCCAGCAGTACCGGGACAGATTACAATGAGCAGTTCTTC. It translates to CASSTGTDYNEQFF.

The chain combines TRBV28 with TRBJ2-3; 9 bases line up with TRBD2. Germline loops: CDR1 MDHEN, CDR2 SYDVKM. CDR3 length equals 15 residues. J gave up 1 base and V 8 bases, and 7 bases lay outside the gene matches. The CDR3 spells CASSPRLAGTDTQYF. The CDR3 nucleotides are TGTGCCAGCTCACCCCGACTAGCGGGCACAGATACGCAGTATTTT.

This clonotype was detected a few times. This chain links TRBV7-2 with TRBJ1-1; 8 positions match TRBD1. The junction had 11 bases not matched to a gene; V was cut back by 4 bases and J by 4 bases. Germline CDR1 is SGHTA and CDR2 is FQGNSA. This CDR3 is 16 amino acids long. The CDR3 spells CASSSRTGRLGTEAFF. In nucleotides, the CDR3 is TGTGCCAGCAGCTCGAGGACAGGGAGGTTGGGCACTGAAGCTTTCTTT.

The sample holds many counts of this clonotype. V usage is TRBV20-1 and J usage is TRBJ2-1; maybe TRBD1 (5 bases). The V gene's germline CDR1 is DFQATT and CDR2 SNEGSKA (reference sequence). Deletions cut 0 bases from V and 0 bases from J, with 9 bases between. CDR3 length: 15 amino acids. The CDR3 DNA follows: TGCAGTGCTAGAGAAAGGGGCAACTCCTACAATGAGCAGTTCTTC. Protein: CSARERGNSYNEQFF.

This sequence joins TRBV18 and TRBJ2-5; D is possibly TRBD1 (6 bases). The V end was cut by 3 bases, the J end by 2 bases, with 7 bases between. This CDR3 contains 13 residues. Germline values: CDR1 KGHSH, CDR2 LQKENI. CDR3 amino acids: CASSPGQQETQYF. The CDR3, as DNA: TGTGCCAGCTCACCGGGACAACAAGAGACCCAGTACTTC.

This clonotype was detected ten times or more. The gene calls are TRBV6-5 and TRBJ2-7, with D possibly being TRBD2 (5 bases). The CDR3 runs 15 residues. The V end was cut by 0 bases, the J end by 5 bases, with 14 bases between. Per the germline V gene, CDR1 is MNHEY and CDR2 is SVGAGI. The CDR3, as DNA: TGTGCCAGCAGTTACTCGGGGTCAACCGGGGACGAGCAGTACTTC. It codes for CASSYSGSTGDEQYF.

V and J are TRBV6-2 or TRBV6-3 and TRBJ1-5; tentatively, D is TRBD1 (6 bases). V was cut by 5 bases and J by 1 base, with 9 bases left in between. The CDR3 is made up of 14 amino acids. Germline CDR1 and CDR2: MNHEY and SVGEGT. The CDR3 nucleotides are TGTGCCAGCAGTAAAACAGGGAGCAATCAGCCCCAGCATTTT. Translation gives CASSKTGSNQPQHF.

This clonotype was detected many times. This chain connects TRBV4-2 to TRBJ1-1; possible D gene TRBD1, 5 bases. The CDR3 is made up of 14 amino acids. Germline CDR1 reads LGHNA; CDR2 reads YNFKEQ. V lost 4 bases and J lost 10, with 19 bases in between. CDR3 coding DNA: TGTGCCAGCAGCCCGCTAGGGGCAGGCCCTGGAGCTTTCTTT. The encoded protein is CASSPLGAGPGAFF.

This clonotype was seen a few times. CDR3 sequence (DNA): TGTGCCAGCAGTTTAGGACACGGGAACACTGAAGCTTTCTTT. As protein: CASSLGHGNTEAFF. This sequence joins TRBV12-3 or TRBV12-4 and TRBJ1-1, with D uncertain. V gave up 1 base and J gave up 1 base, with 7 bases separating them. The CDR3 spans 14 residues.